The clone carrying this T cell receptor beta chain turned up a few times. The TCR beta CDR3 regions underwent amplification using RNA transcripts as the source. The HTBI primer set served for first-round RT-PCR of the TCR CDR3. Using its own MiXCR run on the multiplex PCR reads, TCRdb lists one record per CDR3 protein. Among approximately 360,000 distinct CDR3 sequences listed, around a sixth were seen once. This specimen belongs to a study of T cells in Graves' hyperthyroidism and ophthalmopathy. It was 8 to 10 ml of fresh peripheral blood that supplied the PBMCs. Germline values: CDR1 SGDLS, CDR2 YYNGEE. With 2 bases clipped from V and 4 bases from J, the junction kept 7 bases outside the gene matches. This CDR3 comprises 16 residues.

Sequenced input: blood. The receptor's source is a woman in her late teens or twenties with Graves' hyperthyroidism that later progressed to Graves' ophthalmopathy. The chain has TRBV9 and TRBJ2-3, with 10 nucleotides matching TRBD1. The CDR3 region has the DNA TGTGCCAGCAGCGTGAGGACAGGGGGAAGTGCAGATACGCAGTATTTT. Translated, it gives CASSVRTGGSADTQYF.